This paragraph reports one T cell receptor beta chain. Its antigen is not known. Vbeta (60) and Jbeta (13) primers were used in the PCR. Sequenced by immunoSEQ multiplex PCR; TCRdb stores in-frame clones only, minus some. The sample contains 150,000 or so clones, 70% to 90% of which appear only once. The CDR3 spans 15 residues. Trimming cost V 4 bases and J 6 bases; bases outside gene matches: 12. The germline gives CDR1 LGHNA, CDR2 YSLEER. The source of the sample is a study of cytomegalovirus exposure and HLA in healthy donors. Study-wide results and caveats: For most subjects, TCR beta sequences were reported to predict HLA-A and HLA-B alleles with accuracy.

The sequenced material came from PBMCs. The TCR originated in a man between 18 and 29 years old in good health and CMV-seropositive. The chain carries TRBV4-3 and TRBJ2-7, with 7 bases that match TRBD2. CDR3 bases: TGCGCCAGCAGCCCATCATCCGGGACTACCGGCGAGCAGTACTTC. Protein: CASSPSSGTTGEQYF.